The sequence of this T cell receptor (beta chain) was determined in a study of cytomegalovirus exposure and HLA in healthy donors. General study findings and limits: When a later analysis was performed, an Asian-associated ancestry cluster reportedly had fewer N-insertions than the approximately 680-donor mean.

The CDR3 covers 14 residues. Germline lookup yields CDR1 SGHRS and CDR2 YFSETQ. Deletions cut 4 bases from V and 2 bases from J, with 12 bases between. The sample holds a few counts of this clone. The antigen is unknown. PCR involved 60 Vbeta and 13 Jbeta primers. TCRdb keeps only in-frame clones here, not all; method: immunoSEQ multiplex PCR. The sample consists of around 100,000 clones, over 75% of them appearing once. The sample taken for sequencing was PBMCs. V is TRBV5-1 and J is TRBJ1-1, with D tentatively TRBD1 (6 bases). The clonotype comes from a man aged 55-75 years in good health and CMV-seropositive. The CDR3 DNA reads as TGCGCCAGCAGCGGCCGGGACACCAACACTGAAGCTTTCTTT. It codes for CASSGRDTNTEAFF.